This T cell receptor (beta chain) originates from a study of siplizumab effects on memory and regulatory T cells (dated by TCRdb to between 2018 and 2020). Describing the broader study: The effect of the anti-CD2 antibody siplizumab on alloreactive T-cell subsets was examined in allogeneic mixed lymphocyte reactions constructed from human PBMCs.

TCRbeta CDR3 sequencing was performed on sorted unstimulated T cells and on proliferating T cells recovered from mixed lymphocyte reactions. Fresh whole blood from 9 to 11 HLA-typed healthy donors was used to isolate PBMCs. Unstimulated CD4+ non-regulatory T cells were FACS-sorted to map the origin of alloreactive clones. The junction carries 16 bases between V and J, which are trimmed by 5 bases and 1 base respectively. For CDR1 and CDR2, the germline V gene lists SGHTA and FQGNSA. From the cysteine through the phenylalanine, the CDR3 covers 16 amino acids. Only the CDR3 portion is preserved as DNA: 48 bases, with reading frame beginning at the first base. Points on this clone: Its antigen is unknown. No much larger clone exists at a distance of one base, and base qualities are not known.

General findings and caveats noted by the study authors: Whether proliferating Tregs from siplizumab cultures actually had suppressive function was not functionally confirmed. Unstimulated naive T cells appeared to be more diverse than memory T cells, and naive cells seemed to make a substantial contribution to the alloresponse. Of the alloreactive CD4+ clones that could be mapped, the Treg-derived share averaged roughly 69% with siplizumab compared with roughly 27% in control reactions. For roughly 75-97% of proliferating CD4+ or CD8+ clones, no naive or memory phenotype could be assigned. Because sequences at frequencies below about 10^-5 were poorly captured, only a minor fraction of alloreactive clones could be mapped back to unstimulated subsets. Siplizumab significantly lowered the cumulative frequency of alloreactive sequences that could be traced to unstimulated CD4+ memory T cells.

Receptor amplification or capture employed the immunoSEQ multiplex PCR assay. Approximately 100,000 TCR templates per sample were assayed on the deep sequencing platform. Genomic DNA extracted from sorted T cells was used for TCRbeta CDR3 sequencing. On the study's bioinformatics: Clonal analysis of TCRbeta CDR3 data was done in the R programming language. Alloreactive CD4+ and CD8+ clones were defined by comparing unstimulated samples with post-reaction CFSE-low samples. Regulatory or non-regulatory origin of alloreactive CD4+ clones was assigned by matching sequences to the sorted unstimulated Treg and non-Treg repertoires. In its TCRdb copy, this immuneACCESS table keeps in-frame sequences only and misses some clones. Where compared with another copy, unresolved V genes explain less than half of these, and the others have no known cause. D and trimming come from the DNA, and the V and J calls and clone size come from that table. This sample lists some 120,000 clones; over 85% were detected once. The biggest ten clones account for roughly 0.16% of the sample.

The sequenced sample consisted of non-Treg CD4+ T cells sorted from blood. The cell subset or site label on this specimen signifies: FACS-sorted unstimulated CD4+ non-regulatory T cells. This TCR was recovered from a human donor in good health. The rearrangement combines TRBV7-2 with TRBJ2-3; the D gene is perhaps TRBD2, from 6 matching bases. The CDR3 here reads CASSPDFGGRTDTQYF. The nucleotide sequence reads as follows: TGTGCCAGCAGCCCCGACTTCGGGGGACGCACAGATACGCAGTATTTT.